This paragraph reports one T cell receptor beta chain. The antigen is undetermined. CDR1 and CDR2 (germline): MDHEN, SYDVKM. The CDR3 is 17 amino acids. The ends were cut back, 3 bases at V and 0 bases at J, with 15 bases in the middle. Only in-frame clones appear in the TCRdb table, and some are missing; sequencing was by immunoSEQ multiplex PCR. The sample consists of roughly 93,000 clones, 75% to 90% of them appearing once. Focal radiation plus CTLA-4 blockade with ipilimumab was given to patients with chemo-refractory metastatic non-small-cell lung cancer. This entry is derived from a study of radiotherapy plus CTLA-4 blockade in lung cancer. For the study at large: The study recorded objective responses in roughly a sixth of patients and disease control in 31%.

Study conclusions and caveats: Radiotherapy with ipilimumab was followed by blood expansion of tumor-derived clones. Response, reportedly, was best predicted by interferon-beta along with early blood T cell clone dynamics.

The gene calls are TRBV28 and TRBJ1-5, with D perhaps TRBD1 (5 bases). Sequencing was performed on peripheral blood, taken from a patient treated with radiotherapy plus ipilimumab. The origin of this receptor is a human donor with non-small cell lung cancer who had a partial response to radiotherapy plus ipilimumab. The CDR3 sequence is CASSFPDGGYSNQPQHF. The CDR3, as DNA: TGTGCCAGCAGTTTCCCAGACGGGGGGTATAGCAATCAGCCCCAGCATTTT.